This T cell receptor beta chain was profiled in a study of metastatic and nonmetastatic thyroid tumors. This clone was observed many times. Its antigen is not known. Using MiXCR, TCRdb re-called clones from the PCR reads. There are roughly 57,000 clones in the sample; 20% to 25% occur only once, and approximately 4% lies in the top ten. This CDR3 has 15 amino acids. Looked up from germline, CDR1 is GTSNPN and CDR2 is SVGIG (reference sequence). V lost 3 bases to trimming and J lost 1 base, with 13 bases between them. Findings and limits, study-wide: According to reports, the diversity of TCR beta was significantly higher in malignant thyroid tumors than in benign nodules, and this held in both blood and tumor samples.

There were no patients who had received any treatment before thyroid surgery. V usage is TRBV30 and J usage is TRBJ1-5; a weak D match, TRBD1 (5 bases). The source is a female donor with papillary thyroid cancer or a benign thyroid nodule (not recorded which). Some clones in this sample may be carry-over from other donors' samples. Sequenced sample: blood. CDR3 loop: CAWRGRNKSNQPQHF. CDR3 nucleotide sequence: TGTGCCTGGAGGGGACGGAATAAGAGCAATCAGCCCCAGCATTTT.